The next 26 T cell receptor beta chains were all read from a single sample in a study of T cells in women clearing cervical HPV infection (dated by TCRdb to 2017 to 2018). The method behind the library was the immunoSEQ multiplex PCR assay. Not all clones reach the TCRdb copy of this immuneACCESS table, which keeps in-frame sequences only. Checked studies attribute under half of the gap to unresolved V genes and leave the rest unexplained. This sample's table lists about 39,000 clones. The biggest ten clones account for approximately 5.5% of the sample. The specimen was blood buffy coat. The receptors derive from a woman between 18 and 70 years old with a cervical HPV16 infection that either progressed to CIN3+ or cleared (not recorded which).

With regard to this clone: Read sequence stops 3 residues before the CDR3 end, and the germline J gene provides the missing end. The chain carries TRBV19 and TRBJ2-4; 9 bases line up with TRBD1. The germline V gene has CDR1 LNHDA and CDR2 SQIVND (reference sequence). This CDR3 is built from 14 residues. CDR3 DNA, as far as it was read: TGTGCCAGTAGTACTTGGACAGGGGTTGATGGT. Translated: CASSTWTGVDG. In full, the CDR3 is CASSTWTGVDGQYF.

As for this clone: The CDR3 goes on 3 residues after the read ends, and that part is filled in from the germline J gene. The rearrangement joins TRBV19 to TRBJ2-3, with TRBD2 matching over 8 bases. CDR1 and CDR2 from the germline V gene are LNHDA and SQIVND (reference sequence). This CDR3 region has 16 residues. The part of the CDR3 DNA that was read is TGTGCCAGTAGTATAGTTGAGCTGGGCGGGGGGCAGCCG. It yields the protein CASSIVELGGGQP. The full CDR3 protein is CASSIVELGGGQPQYF.

As concerns this clone: The read ends 3 residues before the CDR3 terminus; that terminus is restored from the germline J gene. The gene calls are TRBV2 and TRBJ2-2, with D unclear. V lost 3 bases to trimming and J lost 1 base, with 9 bases between them. The CDR3 runs 15 residues. Germline V gene data show CDR1 as SNHLY and CDR2 as FYNNEI. The DNA read from the CDR3 is TGTGCCAGCAGTGACAAGGCCCGGAACACCGGGGAG. Translating it yields CASSDKARNTGE. The entire CDR3 reads CASSDKARNTGELFF.

Considering frequency, this clone is medium-sized. Read sequence stops 3 residues before the CDR3 end, and the germline J gene provides the missing end. The rearrangement links TRBV7-2 to TRBJ1-2; D not resolved. The length of the CDR3 is 14 residues. V lost 3 bases to trimming and J lost 2 bases, with 10 bases between them. Germline V lookup: CDR1 SGHTA, CDR2 FQGNSA. CDR3 DNA (partial): TGTGCCAGCAGCTTCCTCAGGTCGAACTATGGC. This translates into CASSFLRSNYG. The complete CDR3 sequence is CASSFLRSNYGYTF.

As concerns this clone: Read coverage stops 3 residues before the CDR3 terminus; the germline J gene supplies the remainder. The J gene is TRBJ2-3, the V gene TRBV14; 11 bases fit TRBD2. Germline V gene lookup returns CDR1 SGHDN and CDR2 FVKESK. With 5 bases clipped from V and 2 bases from J, the junction kept 6 bases outside the gene matches. The length of the CDR3 is 16 residues. CDR3 DNA, as far as it was read: TGTGCCAGCAGCATCCGACTAGCGGGGTTCACAGATACG. Protein product: CASSIRLAGFTDT. The whole CDR3 protein reads CASSIRLAGFTDTQYF.

Details on this clone: The read finishes 3 residues shy of the CDR3 end, and the germline J gene is used to complete it. The V call is TRBV28, the J call TRBJ2-1; 7 nucleotides align to TRBD2. Per the germline V gene, CDR1 is MDHEN and CDR2 is SYDVKM. The CDR3 is 17 residues long. With 6 bases clipped from V and 8 bases from J, the junction kept 19 bases outside the gene matches. CDR3 DNA (partial): TGTGCCAGCAGCTTAGGAGCGGGATACCCTTACAATCATGAG. Protein product: CASSLGAGYPYNHE. The complete CDR3 sequence is CASSLGAGYPYNHEQFF. Full variable domain (missing parts from reference TRBV28 and TRBJ2-1): DVKVTQSSRYLVKRTGEKVFLECVQDMDHENMFWYRQDPGLGLRLIYFSYDVKMKEKGDIPEGYSVSREKKERFSLILESASTNQTSMYLCASSLGAGYPYNHEQFFGPGTRLTVL.

In the case of this clone: With the read ending 3 residues before the CDR3 end, the germline J gene is used to fill in that end. V usage is TRBV29-1 and J usage is TRBJ2-7; a possible D gene is TRBD2 (6 bases). CDR1 SQVTM and CDR2 ANQGSEA come from the germline V gene. The length of the CDR3 is 13 residues. The V gene lost 6 bases and the J gene lost 2 bases, with 14 bases spanning the gap. CDR3: CSVNSGFTYEQYF. The CDR3 DNA, read in part, is TGCAGCGTGAATAGCGGATTCACCTACGAG.

About this clone: The sequence runs out 3 residues before the end of the CDR3; the remainder is reconstructed from the germline J gene. The chain uses TRBV30 and TRBJ2-3; D remains unclear. Germline-derived CDR1 and CDR2 are GTSNPN and SVGIG (reference sequence). The CDR3 spans 13 residues. CDR3 protein: CAWSVRRIETQYF. Incomplete CDR3 DNA: TGTGCCTGGAGTGTACGCCGAATAGAGACG. Based on the CDR3 plus reference TRBV30 and TRBJ2-3, the full variable domain is SQTIHQWPATLVQPVGSPLSLECTVEGTSNPNLYWYRQAAGRGLQLLFYSVGIGQISSEVPQNLSASRPQDRQFILSSKKLLLSDSGFYLCAWSVRRIETQYFGPGTRLTVL.

About this clone itself: Read sequence stops 3 residues before the CDR3 end, and the germline J gene provides the missing end. V usage is TRBV4-1 and J usage is TRBJ2-5, with 7 positions matching TRBD1. The CDR3 is 13 amino acids. Trimming took 4 bases from V and 4 from J; bases not matched to a gene: 3. Germline lookup yields CDR1 MGHRA and CDR2 YSYEKL. The CDR3 sequence is CASSPTGSETQYF. The sequenced CDR3 bases are TGCGCCAGCAGCCCGACAGGGTCAGAGACC.

The DNA read from the CDR3 is TGCAGTGCTAGTCTGACAGGGGAGGAATATCAGCCC. It is translated as CSASLTGEEYQP. The CDR3, in full, reads CSASLTGEEYQPQHF. The chain is built from TRBV20-1 and TRBJ1-5; 8 bases agree with TRBD1. The read ends 3 residues shy of where the CDR3 ends; the end is completed using the germline J gene. V dropped 3 bases and J dropped 5; count of bases not matched to a gene: 9. The germline V gene encodes CDR1 DFQATT and CDR2 SNEGSKA (reference sequence). This CDR3 has 15 amino acids.

With regard to this clone: The read is 3 residues too short to cover the CDR3 end, so that end is filled in from the germline J gene. The chain combines TRBV12-3 or TRBV12-4 with TRBJ2-4; D is uncertain. The V end was cut by 10 bases, the J end by 8 bases, with 18 bases between. The CDR3 totals 13 residues. The part of the CDR3 DNA that was read is TGTGCCACCGCCTCCGACTTTCGGGACATT. Translated, it gives CATASDFRDI. In full, the CDR3 is CATASDFRDIQYF.

A remark on this clone: The read ends 3 residues before the CDR3 terminus; that terminus is restored from the germline J gene. The chain combines TRBV2 with TRBJ1-2; D is perhaps TRBD1 (6 bases). This CDR3 is 13 amino acids long. Germline lookup yields CDR1 SNHLY and CDR2 FYNNEI. V was pared by 7 bases and J by 5 bases, with 14 bases between. The CDR3 spells CASTSDRRYGYTF. CDR3 bases read: TGTGCCAGCACCTCTGACAGGCGATATGGC.

On this clone: One junction end does not reproduce the germline sequence, and a read error may be involved. The read is 3 residues too short to cover the CDR3 end, so that end is filled in from the germline J gene. The chain links TRBV4-2 to TRBJ2-3, with D perhaps being TRBD1 or TRBD2 (7 bases each). CDR3 size: 16 residues. Per the germline V gene, CDR1 is LGHNA and CDR2 is YNFKEQ. The sequenced CDR3 bases are TGCGCCAGCAGCCAAGTGAGCGGGACAGGCACAGATACG. This gives the protein CASSQVSGTGTDT. The full CDR3 reads CASSQVSGTGTDTQYF.

Remarks on this clone: The read halts 3 residues ahead of the CDR3 end, with the missing end drawn from the germline J gene. The V gene is TRBV18, the J gene TRBJ2-1; no definite D call. Germline assignment: CDR1 KGHSH and CDR2 LQKENI. The CDR3 is made up of 15 amino acids. Trimming took off 0 bases at V and 3 bases at J, with 9 bases between the two ends. CDR3 DNA, as far as it was read: TGTGCCAGCTCACCACCTGAGGCATTCTACAATGAG. As protein: CASSPPEAFYNE. The CDR3 in full is CASSPPEAFYNEQFF.

With regard to this clone: The read gets to within 3 residues of the CDR3 end, and the germline J gene fills in the rest. The chain recombines TRBV28 with TRBJ2-7; D might be TRBD1 (6 bases). This CDR3 region has 14 residues. With 4 bases removed from V and 2 bases from J, the gap between germline ends came to 12 bases. Germline V gene sequence: CDR1 MDHEN, CDR2 SYDVKM. The CDR3 DNA, read in part, is TGTGCCAGCAGTTCTCAGGGGCCCCCCTACGAG. Translating gives CASSSQGPPYE. The entire CDR3 protein is CASSSQGPPYEQYF.

To note about this clone: The read finishes 3 residues shy of the CDR3 end, and the germline J gene is used to complete it. The chain joins TRBV19 to TRBJ2-2, with D possibly matching TRBD2 (5 bases). V dropped 6 bases and J dropped 4 bases, with 15 bases sitting between them. Germline loops: CDR1 LNHDA, CDR2 SQIVND (reference sequence). This CDR3 spans 15 amino acids. The sequenced part of the CDR3 DNA is TGTGCCAGTAGAAAAGAACTAGGGAGCACCGGGGAG. Its protein product is CASRKELGSTGE. The entire CDR3 reads CASRKELGSTGELFF.

A word on this clone: The read finishes 3 residues shy of the CDR3 end, and the germline J gene is used to complete it. The J gene is TRBJ2-2, the V gene TRBV2; possibly TRBD1 for D (5 bases). Germline V gene sequence: CDR1 SNHLY, CDR2 FYNNEI. The CDR3 spans 17 residues. This chain's CDR3 is CASSETWTSSGANVLFF. CDR3 DNA, as far as it was read: TGTGCCAGCAGTGAAACCTGGACCAGCTCTGGGGCCAACGTG.

Turning to this clone: A junction end diverges from the germline sequence, so it may reflect a read error. From the germline J gene comes the end of the CDR3, since the read stops 3 residues before it. The rearrangement uses TRBV4-2 and TRBJ2-1, with 8 bases lining up with TRBD1. The CDR3 contains 17 residues. Germline CDR1 is LGHNA and CDR2 is YNFKEQ. CDR3 residues: CASRGQGYSRGQNEQFF. The sequenced part of the CDR3 DNA is TGCGCCAGCAGGGGGCAGGGTTATTCGCGGGGTCAGAATGAG.

Concerning this clone: The observed sequence ends 3 residues before the CDR3 terminus, with the missing tail filled in from the germline J gene. The chain recombines TRBV9 with TRBJ2-5, with 9 bases aligning to TRBD2. The germline V gene encodes CDR1 SGDLS and CDR2 YYNGEE. The ends lost 3 bases at V and 5 bases at J; junction bases unmatched: 8. This CDR3 is built from 15 residues. The CDR3 DNA, read in part, is TGTGCCAGCAGCGCGGGACTAGCCCCATGGGAGACC. Amino acid sequence: CASSAGLAPWET. The CDR3 in its entirety is CASSAGLAPWETQYF.

Worth noting for this clone: The sequenced fragment ends 3 residues before the CDR3 boundary, so the rest is inferred from the germline J gene. The chain uses TRBV19 and TRBJ1-1; the match to TRBD1 covers 11 bases. CDR3 size: 13 residues. Germline V gene sequence: CDR1 LNHDA, CDR2 SQIVND (reference sequence). The ends lost 8 bases at V and 1 base at J; junction bases unmatched: 0. CDR3 DNA, as far as it was read: TGTGCCAGTGGACAGGGGGCGAACACTGAA. Translated, it gives CASGQGANTE. The CDR3 reads in full as CASGQGANTEAFF.

As for this clone: The read finishes 3 residues shy of the CDR3 end, and the germline J gene is used to complete it. V is TRBV20-1 and J is TRBJ2-1, with 8 bases aligning to TRBD2. The CDR3 runs 15 residues. The germline gives CDR1 DFQATT, CDR2 SNEGSKA (reference sequence). With V trimmed by 4 bases and J by 1 base, 6 bases remained unmatched. Partial CDR3 DNA: TGCAGTGCTAAGACCCGGGAGGGGTCCTACAATGAG. Its translation: CSAKTREGSYNE. The CDR3, in full, reads CSAKTREGSYNEQFF.

Regarding this clone: The read gets to within 3 residues of the CDR3 end, and the germline J gene fills in the rest. The chain uses TRBV11-2 and TRBJ2-1; D is undetermined. The CDR3 spans 13 residues. The germline V gene encodes CDR1 SGHAT and CDR2 FQNNGV. Trimming left V 5 bases short and J 2 bases short, with 7 bases between. Incomplete CDR3 DNA: TGTGCCAGCAGCCCGGTCGCCTACAATGAG. The encoded protein is CASSPVAYNE. The CDR3 reads in full as CASSPVAYNEQFF.

Comments on this clone: The CDR3 goes on 3 residues after the read ends, and that part is filled in from the germline J gene. The V and J genes are TRBV6-2 or TRBV6-3 and TRBJ1-1; D gene uncertain. The V and J ends lost 6 bases and 4 bases respectively, with 12 bases between them. Germline CDR1 is MNHEY and CDR2 is SVGEGT. The CDR3 spans 13 residues. This CDR3 is CASRGLSGTEAFF. Incomplete CDR3 DNA: TGTGCCAGCAGGGGTTTGTCGGGCACTGAA.

As to this clone: The read gets to within 3 residues of the CDR3 end, and the germline J gene fills in the rest. This chain links TRBV19 with TRBJ2-1; a possible D gene is TRBD1 (6 bases). The CDR3 loop spans 12 amino acids. Germline CDR1 LNHDA, CDR2 SQIVND (reference sequence). V was cut by 5 bases and J by 8 bases, with 10 bases left in between. The covered CDR3 bases are TGTGCCAGTAGTTACAGGGTGGATGAG. This codes for CASSYRVDE. The CDR3 as a whole reads CASSYRVDEQFF.

Regarding this clone: Coverage ceases 3 residues before the CDR3 finishes, and the germline J gene fills in the end. The V call is TRBV18, the J call TRBJ1-4, with D perhaps TRBD1 (6 bases). Germline V CDR1 and CDR2: KGHSH, LQKENI. The length of the CDR3 is 15 residues. V was trimmed by 4 bases and J by 6 bases, leaving 15 bases between them. This CDR3 reads CASSQIRDNYEKLFF. Partial CDR3 DNA: TGTGCCAGCTCACAGATCCGGGACAACTATGAAAAA. Full variable domain (outside the CDR3, taken from reference TRBV18 and TRBJ1-4): NAGVMQNPRHLVRRRGQEARLRCSPMKGHSHVYWYRQLPEEGLKFMVYLQKENIIDESGMPKERFSAEFPKEGPSILRIQQVVRGDSAAYFCASSQIRDNYEKLFFGSGTQLSVL.

Points on this clone: The CDR3 goes on 3 residues after the read ends, and that part is filled in from the germline J gene. V is TRBV11-3 and J is TRBJ1-1, with D perhaps matching TRBD1 (6 bases). Trimming pared 7 bases from V and 2 bases from J, leaving 17 bases between. There are 15 residues in the CDR3. Germline lookup yields CDR1 SGHNT and CDR2 YENEEA. Partial CDR3 DNA: TGTGCCAGCAACCTAGGGGGGGGGCGTAACACTGAA. It codes for CASNLGGGRNTE. The CDR3 in its entirety is CASNLGGGRNTEAFF.